This T cell receptor (beta chain) emerged from a study of cytomegalovirus exposure and HLA in healthy donors. Study-wide points: The study put roughly 160 TCR beta chains on its list as cytomegalovirus-associated. Some V segments, including TRBV6-2 and TRBV6-3, were excluded as indistinguishable. When analyzed later, a missense DCLRE1C variant was found to be linked to TCR beta V- and J-gene trimming.

Details on this clone: Its target is not known.

Germline-derived CDR1 and CDR2 are LGHNA and YSLEER. V lost 0 bases and J 5 bases, leaving 19 bases between the germline ends. CDR3 size: 18 residues. Researchers ran the PCR with 60 Vbeta and 13 Jbeta primers. The data were produced by immunoSEQ multiplex PCR, yet TCRdb's version contains in-frame clones alone and is incomplete. The sample carries 97,000 or so clones, roughly three quarters recorded once. The sample comprised PBMCs. This chain links TRBV4-3 with TRBJ2-2, with a weak D call TRBD2 (6 bases). This sequence was found in a man aged 35-49 years in good health and CMV-seronegative. The CDR3 nucleotides read TGCGCCAGCAGCCAAGAAGTAGGAGGGTCCGGATTTACCGGGGAGCTGTTTTTT. Protein: CASSQEVGGSGFTGELFF.